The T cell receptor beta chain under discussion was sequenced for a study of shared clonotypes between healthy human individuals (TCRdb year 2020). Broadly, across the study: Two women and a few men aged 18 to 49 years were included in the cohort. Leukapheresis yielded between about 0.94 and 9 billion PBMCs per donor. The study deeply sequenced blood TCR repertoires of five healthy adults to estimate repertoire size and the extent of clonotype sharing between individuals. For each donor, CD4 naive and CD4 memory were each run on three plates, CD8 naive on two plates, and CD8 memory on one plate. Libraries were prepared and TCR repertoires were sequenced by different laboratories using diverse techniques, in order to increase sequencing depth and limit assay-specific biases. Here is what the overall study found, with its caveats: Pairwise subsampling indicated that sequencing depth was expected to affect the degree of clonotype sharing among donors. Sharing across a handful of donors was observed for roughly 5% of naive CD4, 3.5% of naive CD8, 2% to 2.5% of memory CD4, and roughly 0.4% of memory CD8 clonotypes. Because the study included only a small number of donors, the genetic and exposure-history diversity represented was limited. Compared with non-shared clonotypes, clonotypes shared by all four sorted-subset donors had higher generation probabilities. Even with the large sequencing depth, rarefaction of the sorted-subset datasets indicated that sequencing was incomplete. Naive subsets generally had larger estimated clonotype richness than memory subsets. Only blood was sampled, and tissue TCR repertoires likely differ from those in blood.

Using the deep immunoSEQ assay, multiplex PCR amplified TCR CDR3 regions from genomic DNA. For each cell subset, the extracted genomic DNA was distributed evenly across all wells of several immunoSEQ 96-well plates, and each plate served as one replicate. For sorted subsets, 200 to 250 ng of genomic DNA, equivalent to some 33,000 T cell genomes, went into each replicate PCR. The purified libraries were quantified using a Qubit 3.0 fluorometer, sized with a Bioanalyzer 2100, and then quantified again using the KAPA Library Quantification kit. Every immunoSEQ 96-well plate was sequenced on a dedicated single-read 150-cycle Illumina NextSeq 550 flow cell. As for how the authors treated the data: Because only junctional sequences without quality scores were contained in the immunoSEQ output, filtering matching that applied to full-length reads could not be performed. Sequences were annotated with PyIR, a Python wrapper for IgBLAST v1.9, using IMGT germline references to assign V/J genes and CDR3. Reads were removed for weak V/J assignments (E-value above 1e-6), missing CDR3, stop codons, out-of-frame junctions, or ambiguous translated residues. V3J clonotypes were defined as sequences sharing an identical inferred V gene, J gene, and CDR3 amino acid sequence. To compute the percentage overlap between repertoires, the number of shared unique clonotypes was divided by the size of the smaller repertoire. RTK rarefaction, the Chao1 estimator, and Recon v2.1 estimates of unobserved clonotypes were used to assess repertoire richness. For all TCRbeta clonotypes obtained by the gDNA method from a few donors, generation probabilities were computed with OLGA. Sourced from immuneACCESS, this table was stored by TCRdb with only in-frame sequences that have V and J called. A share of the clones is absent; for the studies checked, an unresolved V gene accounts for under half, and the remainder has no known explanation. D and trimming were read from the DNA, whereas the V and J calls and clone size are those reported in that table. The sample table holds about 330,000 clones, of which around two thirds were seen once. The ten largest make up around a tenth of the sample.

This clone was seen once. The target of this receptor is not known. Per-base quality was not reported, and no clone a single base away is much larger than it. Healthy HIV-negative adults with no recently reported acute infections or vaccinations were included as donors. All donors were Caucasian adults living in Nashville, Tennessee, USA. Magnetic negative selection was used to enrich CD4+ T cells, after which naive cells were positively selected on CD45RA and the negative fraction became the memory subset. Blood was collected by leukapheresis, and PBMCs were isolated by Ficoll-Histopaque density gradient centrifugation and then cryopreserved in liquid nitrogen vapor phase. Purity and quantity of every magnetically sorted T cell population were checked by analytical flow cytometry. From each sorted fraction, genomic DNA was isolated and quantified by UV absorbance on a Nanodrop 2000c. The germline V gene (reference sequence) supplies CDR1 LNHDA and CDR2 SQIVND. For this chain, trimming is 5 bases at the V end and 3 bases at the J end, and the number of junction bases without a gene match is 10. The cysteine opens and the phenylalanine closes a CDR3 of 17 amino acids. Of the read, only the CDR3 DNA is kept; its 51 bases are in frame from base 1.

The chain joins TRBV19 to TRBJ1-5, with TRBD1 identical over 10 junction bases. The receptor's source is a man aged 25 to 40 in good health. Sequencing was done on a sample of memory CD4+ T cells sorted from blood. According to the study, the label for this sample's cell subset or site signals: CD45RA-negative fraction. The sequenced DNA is TGTGCCAGTAGTGGACCGAGGGACAGGGGAAACAATCAGCCCCAGCATTTT. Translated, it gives CASSGPRDRGNNQPQHF.